The clone carrying this T cell receptor (beta chain) appeared many times. The sample comes from a study of T cells after yellow fever vaccination. Germline V gene sequence: CDR1 SGHRS, CDR2 YFSETQ. This CDR3 is built from 15 residues. Trimming cost V 0 bases and J 2 bases; bases outside gene matches: 2. In TCRdb, the 5' RACE reads were re-called with MiXCR into one record per CDR3 protein. The sample yields about 180,000 distinct CDR3 sequences, approximately 6.2% seen once. This TCR came from a man between 18 and 35 years old who received the YFV17D yellow fever vaccine. The sequencing here drew on CD4+ T cells sorted from PBMCs, taken on the day of the first yellow fever vaccination. The J gene is TRBJ2-3, the V gene TRBV5-1; 8 bases line up with TRBD1. The CDR3 nucleotides read TGCGCCAGCAGCTTGGGACAGGGGATCACAGATACGCAGTATTTT. It translates to CASSLGQGITDTQYF.